One sample yielded the 8 T cell receptor beta chains listed below, sequenced in a study of CD4 T cells in relation to SARS-CoV-2 and coronaviruses. Before the COVID-19 pandemic, during about 2010-2018, CD4+ T cells were taken from unexposed donors. After about 11 days of culture, CD4+ T cells were isolated. Sequencing was performed with immunoSEQ multiplex PCR; in TCRdb, only in-frame clones are kept and a portion is missing. The sample lists approximately 25,000 clones, about 73% occurring once. These receptors' antigens are unknown. Material: CD4+ T cells from PBMCs, cultured in vitro. These TCRs come from a human donor in good health.

The V call is TRBV5-4, the J call TRBJ1-2; 8 bases are shared with TRBD1. CDR1 and CDR2 (germline): SGHNT, YYREEE (reference sequence). Germline trimming cut 2 bases from V and 0 bases from J; bases unmatched to any gene: 3. The CDR3 runs 15 residues. As DNA, the CDR3 is TGTGCCAGCAGCTTCGACAGGGGCCCTAACTATGGCTACACCTTC. Its translation: CASSFDRGPNYGYTF.

The V gene is TRBV7-3, the J gene TRBJ2-1, with 13 positions matching TRBD2. Germline lookup yields CDR1 SGHTA and CDR2 FQGTGA. The CDR3 has 16 amino acids. The junction had 5 bases not matched to a gene; V was cut back by 5 bases and J by 4 bases. The CDR3 bases are TGTGCCAGCAGCCCGAGGGGACTAGCGGGATACAATGAGCAGTTCTTC. Amino acid sequence: CASSPRGLAGYNEQFF.

The chain has TRBV2 and TRBJ2-1; D remains unclear. The CDR3 loop spans 15 amino acids. Germline loops: CDR1 SNHLY, CDR2 FYNNEI. Between the trimmed V and J ends, which lost 4 bases and 3 bases, there was a span of 13 bases. The CDR3 bases are TGTGCCAGCAGTGCCGACACCCAAGACTACAATGAGCAGTTCTTC. Amino acid sequence: CASSADTQDYNEQFF.

This sequence joins TRBV11-3 and TRBJ2-2; 7 positions agree with TRBD1. Trimming at V came to 4 bases and at J to 3 bases, leaving 11 bases not matched to a gene. This CDR3 region has 17 residues. The germline gives CDR1 SGHNT, CDR2 YENEEA. The CDR3 reads CASSSPRTGTDTGELFF. CDR3 in DNA: TGTGCCAGCAGCTCCCCCAGGACCGGGACAGACACCGGGGAGCTGTTTTTT.

V usage is TRBV18 and J usage is TRBJ2-3, with D possibly being TRBD1 or TRBD2 (5 bases each). V dropped 4 bases and J dropped 5 bases, with 13 bases sitting between them. The V gene's germline CDR1 is KGHSH and CDR2 LQKENI. The CDR3 spans 14 residues. CDR3 in DNA: TGTGCCAGCTCACAGAATCGTGGGGGAGATACGCAGTATTTT. It translates to CASSQNRGGDTQYF.

The CDR3 is CASRSTPGTGAYNEQFF. CDR3 bases: TGCGCCAGCAGATCCACACCCGGGACAGGGGCTTACAATGAGCAGTTCTTC. The rearrangement joins TRBV5-1 to TRBJ2-1; 10 nucleotides agree with TRBD1. This CDR3 region has 17 residues. The V segment lost 5 bases and the J segment 4 bases; nucleotides outside the gene matches: 12. Germline V CDR1 and CDR2: SGHRS, YFSETQ.

Worth noting for this clone: An end of the junction does not agree with germline; a read error may underlie this. The chain combines TRBV18 with TRBJ2-5; D perhaps matches TRBD1 (6 bases). There are 17 residues in the CDR3. Germline V gene lookup returns CDR1 KGHSH and CDR2 LQKENI. The CDR3 DNA follows: TGTGCCAGCTCCCCACCACAGGGCGCCAGGAACGGAGAGACCCAGTACTTC. It translates to CASSPPQGARNGETQYF.

The genes are TRBV5-1 and TRBJ2-7; D possibly corresponds to TRBD2 (6 bases). The CDR3 runs to 14 residues. Germline V lookup: CDR1 SGHRS, CDR2 YFSETQ. The V end lost 0 bases, the J end lost 2 bases, and 9 bases lay between the germline ends. In DNA, the CDR3 is TGCGCCAGCAGCTTGGATCTAGCGACCTACGAGCAGTACTTC. The encoded protein is CASSLDLATYEQYF.